This is a list of T cell receptor beta chains from one sample in a study of blood T cells in healthy people across ages. TCRdb itself ran the 5' RACE reads through MiXCR, one entry per CDR3 protein. Of some 1,800,000 distinct CDR3 sequences listed, about two fifths are singletons. The sequencing sample was made of blood. The receptor set was obtained from a human donor in good health. Both conserved end residues are part of each CDR3. The D gene is left open where the match is weak. A row's size may be missing; if present it is once, few, many or a size class.

v_call	clone_size	j_call	d_call	cdr3_nt	cdr3_aa
TRBV7-6	-	TRBJ1-2	TRBD1	TGTGCCAGCAGCCGAACAGGGGTTTTCTACACCTTC	CASSRTGVFYTF
TRBV20-1	few	TRBJ1-2	-	TGCAGTGCTAGAGCTTACAGGGACGATAACTATGGCTACACCTTC	CSARAYRDDNYGYTF
TRBV5-1	many	TRBJ2-1	TRBD1	TGCGCCAGCAGCTTTAGGACAGGGGGCTATAATGAGCAGTTCTTC	CASSFRTGGYNEQFF
TRBV7-2	-	TRBJ2-6	-	TGTGCCAGCAGCGCGAGGGTCCCTGGGGCCAACGTCCTGACTTTC	CASSARVPGANVLTF
TRBV4-1	few	TRBJ2-5	-	TGCGCCAGCAGCCAAGGGCCTATGGAGACCCAGTACTTC	CASSQGPMETQYF
TRBV7-2	-	TRBJ1-5	TRBD1	TGTGCCAGCAGCCTATGGACAGGGGGACAGCCCCAGCATTTT	CASSLWTGGQPQHF
TRBV28	-	TRBJ2-7	-	TGTGCCAGCAGTGGGACAACACCAACCTACGAGCAGTACTTC	CASSGTTPTYEQYF
TRBV7-2	-	TRBJ2-5	TRBD2	TGTGCCAGCAGCTGGACTAGCGGGGCACTTGGGGAGCAGTACTTC	CASSWTSGALGEQYF
TRBV7-2	-	TRBJ2-3	-	TGTGCCAGCAGCTTAGATCCCAGAAGCACAGATACGCAGTATTTT	CASSLDPRSTDTQYF
TRBV29-1	many	TRBJ1-1	-	TGCAGCGCTTGGGACGGGGACACTGAAGCTTTCTTT	CSAWDGDTEAFF
TRBV9	-	TRBJ1-1	-	TGTGCCAGCAGCGCCATAGGGGGATCCAACACTGAAGCTTTCTTT	CASSAIGGSNTEAFF
TRBV6-5	few	TRBJ2-5	TRBD2	TGTGCCAGCAGTTACGGGTCTGCGGTAGCGGGGTACCAAGAGACCCAGTACTTC	CASSYGSAVAGYQETQYF
TRBV7-6	-	TRBJ1-1	-	TGTGCCAGCAGCATCCTTTTGGGGCAGGGGCTGAACACTGAAGCTTTCTTT	CASSILLGQGLNTEAFF
TRBV24-1	many	TRBJ2-7	-	TGTGCCACCAGTGATCCTATGGCACAGACACCGTACGAGCAGTACTTC	CATSDPMAQTPYEQYF
TRBV7-2	few	TRBJ2-7	-	TGTGCCAGCAGCTTAGCAACACAGGGCTCCTACGAGCAGTACTTC	CASSLATQGSYEQYF
TRBV5-1	-	TRBJ1-1	-	TGCGCCAGCAGCTTGGGCGCCAATTTGAACACTGAAGCTTTCTTT	CASSLGANLNTEAFF
TRBV6-5	-	TRBJ2-7	-	TGTGCCAGCGGGCGGGACCGACTTACCTCCGAGCAGTACTTC	CASGRDRLTSEQYF
TRBV5-1	-	TRBJ2-1	TRBD1	TGCGCCAGCAGCTTGGTGGCGGGACAGGGTAACAATGAGCAGTTCTTC	CASSLVAGQGNNEQFF
TRBV29-1	few	TRBJ2-5	-	TGCAGCGTTGAATGGGCCTGGGAAGAGACCCAGTACTTC	CSVEWAWEETQYF
TRBV6-2/TRBV6-3	few	TRBJ2-7	TRBD2	TGTGCCAGCAGTTCCCCGACTAAGCGGGGGGTTCCTTACGAGCAGTACTTC	CASSSPTKRGVPYEQYF
TRBV12-5	-	TRBJ2-2	-	TGTGCTAGTGGTTTGGTCCCTCGAAGGGGGGCCGGGGAGCTGTTTTTT	CASGLVPRRGAGELFF
TRBV12-3/TRBV12-4	-	TRBJ2-1	-	TGTGCCAGCAGTTTAGCCCAGGCGACTAATGAGCAGTTCTTC	CASSLAQATNEQFF
TRBV24-1	few	TRBJ2-3	TRBD1	TGTGCCACCAATAGAAGGGGGCCTTCCACAGATACGCAGTATTTT	CATNRRGPSTDTQYF
TRBV6-6	-	TRBJ2-7	TRBD1	TGTGCCAGCACCTACCCTGGGACAGGAACCTACGAGCAGTACTTC	CASTYPGTGTYEQYF
TRBV28	once	TRBJ2-7	-	TGTGCCAGCAGCGCGGGACAGAAGGCCCACGAGCAGTACTTC	CASSAGQKAHEQYF
TRBV9	-	TRBJ1-2	TRBD1	TGTGCCAGCAGCGTCGGTGGGACAGGGGGACCCTATGGCTACACCTTC	CASSVGGTGGPYGYTF
TRBV12-3/TRBV12-4	once	TRBJ2-3	TRBD1	TGTGCCAGCAGTTTTTGGGGACAGACCACTACAGATACGCAGTATTTT	CASSFWGQTTTDTQYF
TRBV20-1	few	TRBJ1-6	-	TGCAGTGCAAGACGGTGGGGGCGCGAAAATTCACCCCTCCACTTT	CSARRWGRENSPLHF
TRBV7-9	few	TRBJ1-2	TRBD1	TGTGCCAGCAGCCCGGGAGCAGACAGGGGAACAGGCTACACCTTC	CASSPGADRGTGYTF
TRBV7-2	-	TRBJ1-1	-	TGTGCCAGCACCAGACAACTGAACACTGAAGCTTTCTTT	CASTRQLNTEAFF
TRBV10-3	few	TRBJ2-1	TRBD2	TGTGCCATCGGCCCGGGACTAGCGGGGGAACCATTCTCCTACAATGAGCAGTTCTTC	CAIGPGLAGEPFSYNEQFF
TRBV5-1	-	TRBJ2-1	-	TGCGCCAGCAGCTTCAACAGGCAGATGGATGAGCAGTTCTTC	CASSFNRQMDEQFF
TRBV11-1	-	TRBJ2-7	-	TGTGCCAGCAGTTCCATCCCGGGCCCCTACGAGCAGTACTTC	CASSSIPGPYEQYF
TRBV10-3	-	TRBJ1-4	-	TGTGCCATCAGTGACTTGGGCGGAAATGAAAAACTGTTTTTT	CAISDLGGNEKLFF
TRBV7-2	-	TRBJ1-5	-	TGTGCCAGCAGCTTAGTCTTCGGGGAGACCCAGCATTTT	CASSLVFGETQHF
TRBV20-1	few	TRBJ2-7	-	TGCAGTGCCTCAACCCAGGGAACCTCCTACGAGCAGTACTTC	CSASTQGTSYEQYF
TRBV4-1	few	TRBJ1-1	-	TGCGCCAGCAGCCAAGACGAGGGACTGAACACTGAAGCTTTCTTT	CASSQDEGLNTEAFF
TRBV20-1	-	TRBJ2-7	-	TGCAGTGCTAGAGTGGGGAGCGGAGAGTACGAGCAGTACTTC	CSARVGSGEYEQYF
TRBV20-1	few	TRBJ1-5	TRBD1	TGCAGTGCTAGTCTCCGACAGGGGAGGAATCAGCCCCAGCATTTT	CSASLRQGRNQPQHF
TRBV9	few	TRBJ2-5	TRBD1	TGTGCCAGCAGCGTAGAACCGGACAGGCAAGAGACCCAGTACTTC	CASSVEPDRQETQYF
TRBV5-1	-	TRBJ2-3	TRBD2	TGCGCCAGCAGCTCTTTTAGCGGGGGGACCTTCGGAGATACGCAGTATTTT	CASSSFSGGTFGDTQYF
TRBV18	few	TRBJ2-3	TRBD2	TGTGCCAGCTCACCAAGTGTAGCGGGGGCGAGGACAGATACGCAGTATTTT	CASSPSVAGARTDTQYF
TRBV6-2/TRBV6-3	-	TRBJ1-2	-	TGTGCCAGCAGTGGACAGCTTGGGAATGGCTACACCTTC	CASSGQLGNGYTF
TRBV7-2	few	TRBJ2-5	-	TGTGCCAGCAGCCCCTACGGCGCCATGGAGACCCAGTACTTC	CASSPYGAMETQYF
TRBV5-1	many	TRBJ1-5	TRBD1	TGCGCCAGCAGACCAGACAGGGATCAGCCCCAGCATTTT	CASRPDRDQPQHF
TRBV7-2	-	TRBJ1-2	TRBD1	TGTGCCAGCAGCGAACTAGTCCCGGGACAGGGGGGCGGCTGCACCTTC	CASSELVPGQGGGCTF
TRBV2	-	TRBJ2-5	-	TGTGCCAGCAGTCACAGGGATCCCATGAAAGTGACCCAGTACTTC	CASSHRDPMKVTQYF
TRBV4-3	-	TRBJ2-3	TRBD1	TGCGCCAGCAGCCAAGGACCCGGGACAGGGGTTGGAGATACGCAGTATTTT	CASSQGPGTGVGDTQYF